These T cell receptor beta chains were read from a single sample in a study of PD-L1 blockade in urothelial cancer. The protocol was immunoSEQ multiplex PCR, while the TCRdb copy is restricted to in-frame clones and leaves out a portion. The table has tens of thousands of clones, approximately 81% seen once; the top ten hold around 4.7%. The specimen was PBMCs, collected around atezolizumab (anti-PD-L1) treatment. These receptors all stem from a man aged 65 to 79 with urothelial cancer. Both conserved end residues are part of each CDR3. Fields, in order: CDR3 DNA, CDR3 protein, V gene, D gene, J gene, clone size. A D gene is named only where the DNA matches it firmly. The size entry is marked missing in some rows and otherwise reads once, few, many or a size class.

CDR3 DNA: TGCGCCAGCAGCTCGTCTCCCACGGCTAGCGGGAGGTCAGATACGCAGTATTTT
CDR3 protein: CASSSSPTASGRSDTQYF
V gene: TRBV5-1
D gene: TRBD2
J gene: TRBJ2-3
clone size: NA

CDR3 DNA: TGTGCCAGCAGCTTGTCAGGTATGCCCTACGAGCAGTACTTC
CDR3 protein: CASSLSGMPYEQYF
V gene: TRBV5-4
D gene: NA
J gene: TRBJ2-7
clone size: NA

CDR3 DNA: TGTGCCAGCAGCCTCCCGGGTTCAGATACGCAGTATTTT
CDR3 protein: CASSLPGSDTQYF
V gene: TRBV7-2
D gene: NA
J gene: TRBJ2-3
clone size: NA

CDR3 DNA: TGCGCCAGCGGGGGCCCTGGGGAGCTGTTTTTT
CDR3 protein: CASGGPGELFF
V gene: TRBV10-2
D gene: NA
J gene: TRBJ2-2
clone size: NA

CDR3 DNA: TGTGCCAGCAGTTTATGGCCTCGGCCTGCGGCACAGAACACTGAAGCTTTCTTT
CDR3 protein: CASSLWPRPAAQNTEAFF
V gene: TRBV27
D gene: NA
J gene: TRBJ1-1
clone size: NA

CDR3 DNA: TGTGCCAGCAGCTTAAGGGGTTGGGGCAGTTCCTACGAGCAGTACTTC
CDR3 protein: CASSLRGWGSSYEQYF
V gene: TRBV11-2
D gene: NA
J gene: TRBJ2-7
clone size: once

CDR3 DNA: TGCGCCAGCAGTGAGAGAGACACCGGGGAGCTGTTTTTT
CDR3 protein: CASSERDTGELFF
V gene: TRBV10-2
D gene: NA
J gene: TRBJ2-2
clone size: NA

CDR3 DNA: TGTGCCAGCAGCTTAGTCGGCAGGGAAAATGAGCAGTTCTTC
CDR3 protein: CASSLVGRENEQFF
V gene: TRBV11-2
D gene: NA
J gene: TRBJ2-1
clone size: NA

CDR3 DNA: TGTGCCAGCACCCAAGCGGGAGGGGCGACCTACGAGCAGTACTTC
CDR3 protein: CASTQAGGATYEQYF
V gene: TRBV27
D gene: TRBD2
J gene: TRBJ2-7
clone size: few

CDR3 DNA: TGTGCCAGCAGTTTAGAGGGGACAAGGAGGAACACTGAAGCTTTCTTT
CDR3 protein: CASSLEGTRRNTEAFF
V gene: TRBV11-2
D gene: NA
J gene: TRBJ1-1
clone size: NA

CDR3 DNA: TGTGCCAGCAGCTCCAGGGGACTACACACAGATACGCAGTATTTT
CDR3 protein: CASSSRGLHTDTQYF
V gene: TRBV7-9
D gene: NA
J gene: TRBJ2-3
clone size: NA

CDR3 DNA: TGTGCCAGCAGCGGTGTCCGGGGGGGAAGTGAAAAACTGTTTTTT
CDR3 protein: CASSGVRGGSEKLFF
V gene: TRBV7-8
D gene: NA
J gene: TRBJ1-4
clone size: NA

CDR3 DNA: TGTGCCAGTAAAGGACAGGGGGGCAATGAGCAGTTCTTC
CDR3 protein: CASKGQGGNEQFF
V gene: TRBV19
D gene: TRBD1
J gene: TRBJ2-1
clone size: NA

CDR3 DNA: TGTGCCAGCAGCCCCCCGGGATCCAAGCCCTACGAGCAGTACTTC
CDR3 protein: CASSPPGSKPYEQYF
V gene: TRBV6-6
D gene: NA
J gene: TRBJ2-7
clone size: NA

CDR3 DNA: TGCGCCACGATTGGGACAGGCTCTGGCTACACCTTC
CDR3 protein: CATIGTGSGYTF
V gene: TRBV10-2
D gene: TRBD1
J gene: TRBJ1-2
clone size: NA

CDR3 DNA: TGCATTTGCGGAAACCCTTCCTACGAGCAGTACTTC
CDR3 protein: CICGNPSYEQYF
V gene: TRBV7-8
D gene: NA
J gene: TRBJ2-7
clone size: NA

CDR3 DNA: TGCAGTGCTAGACTAGAGAAAGAGCAGTACTTC
CDR3 protein: CSARLEKEQYF
V gene: TRBV20-1
D gene: NA
J gene: TRBJ2-7
clone size: NA

CDR3 DNA: TGTGCCTGCCAGGGTGCTGAGCAGTTCTTC
CDR3 protein: CACQGAEQFF
V gene: TRBV30
D gene: NA
J gene: TRBJ2-1
clone size: NA

CDR3 DNA: TGTGCCAGCAGCTCCGGTGGGACTAGCGGAACCTACGAGCAGTACTTC
CDR3 protein: CASSSGGTSGTYEQYF
V gene: TRBV11-1
D gene: TRBD2
J gene: TRBJ2-7
clone size: once

CDR3 DNA: TGTGCCAGCAGACCCGGGACTAGCGGGAGGGGGACCAAAAACATTCAGTACTTC
CDR3 protein: CASRPGTSGRGTKNIQYF
V gene: TRBV27
D gene: TRBD2
J gene: TRBJ2-4
clone size: NA

CDR3 DNA: TGCGCCAGCAGCCATGGGACAGGGGATACCACAGATACGCAGTATTTT
CDR3 protein: CASSHGTGDTTDTQYF
V gene: TRBV4-1
D gene: TRBD1
J gene: TRBJ2-3
clone size: once

CDR3 DNA: TGTGCCAGCAGCTTAGTAGGGCAGGGTTGGGGTGGCTACACCTTC
CDR3 protein: CASSLVGQGWGGYTF
V gene: TRBV11-2
D gene: NA
J gene: TRBJ1-2
clone size: NA

CDR3 DNA: TGTGCCAGCAGTGAAGAAAGGGGCAGATTCAATCAGCCCCAGCATTTT
CDR3 protein: CASSEERGRFNQPQHF
V gene: TRBV2
D gene: NA
J gene: TRBJ1-5
clone size: NA

CDR3 DNA: TGTGCCAGCAGCCTCGGACATGGGTCCTACGAGCAGTACTTC
CDR3 protein: CASSLGHGSYEQYF
V gene: TRBV7-2
D gene: NA
J gene: TRBJ2-7
clone size: NA

CDR3 DNA: TGTGCCTGGAGTGTACGGGGCGGGAGCGGCAATGAGCAGTTCTTC
CDR3 protein: CAWSVRGGSGNEQFF
V gene: TRBV30
D gene: TRBD2
J gene: TRBJ2-1
clone size: few

CDR3 DNA: TGCGCCAGCAGCTTGACACAGGGCAACAACGAGCAGTACTTC
CDR3 protein: CASSLTQGNNEQYF
V gene: TRBV5-1
D gene: NA
J gene: TRBJ2-7
clone size: NA

CDR3 DNA: TGTGCCAGCAGCCCTTCAGCGGGAGGGGAGCCCGGGGAGCTGTTTTTT
CDR3 protein: CASSPSAGGEPGELFF
V gene: TRBV4-2
D gene: TRBD2
J gene: TRBJ2-2
clone size: NA

CDR3 DNA: TGTGCCAGTAGTATACAGGGACTAGCGGGAGGGTCCTACGAGCAGTACTTC
CDR3 protein: CASSIQGLAGGSYEQYF
V gene: TRBV19
D gene: TRBD2
J gene: TRBJ2-7
clone size: NA

CDR3 DNA: TGTGCCAGCAGCGGTTTAGCGGGAGTCTACAATGAGCAGTTCTTC
CDR3 protein: CASSGLAGVYNEQFF
V gene: TRBV14
D gene: TRBD2
J gene: TRBJ2-1
clone size: once

CDR3 DNA: TGTGCCAGCAGCCTCAGGGGGTCTCTCTCCTACAATGAGCAGTTCTTC
CDR3 protein: CASSLRGSLSYNEQFF
V gene: TRBV28
D gene: TRBD1
J gene: TRBJ2-1
clone size: NA

CDR3 DNA: TGTGCCAGCAGTTCCTTAGCGGGACCCACAGATACGCAGTATTTT
CDR3 protein: CASSSLAGPTDTQYF
V gene: TRBV28
D gene: TRBD2
J gene: TRBJ2-3
clone size: NA

CDR3 DNA: TGTGCCATCAGAACTGGGACAGGGGACACCGGGGAGCTGTTTTTT
CDR3 protein: CAIRTGTGDTGELFF
V gene: TRBV10-3
D gene: TRBD1
J gene: TRBJ2-2
clone size: NA

CDR3 DNA: TGTGCCAGCAGCCCAAAGGGGCGGGAGTGGCATGAGCAGTTCTTC
CDR3 protein: CASSPKGREWHEQFF
V gene: TRBV7-9
D gene: TRBD2
J gene: TRBJ2-1
clone size: NA

CDR3 DNA: TGTGCCAGCAGCCAAGCGGCAGGGGTGCCAGATACGCAGTATTTT
CDR3 protein: CASSQAAGVPDTQYF
V gene: TRBV4-2
D gene: NA
J gene: TRBJ2-3
clone size: NA

CDR3 DNA: TGTGCCAGCAGCTCAATAGCGGGGGACTCCTACGAGCAGTACTTC
CDR3 protein: CASSSIAGDSYEQYF
V gene: TRBV28
D gene: TRBD2
J gene: TRBJ2-7
clone size: NA

CDR3 DNA: TGTGCCAGCAGCAGAGAGGGGGTGGGGGCGGCTGAAGCTTTCTTT
CDR3 protein: CASSREGVGAAEAFF
V gene: TRBV9
D gene: NA
J gene: TRBJ1-1
clone size: NA

CDR3 DNA: TGTGCCAGCAGCTTTAATTCATTCGGTTCCGGCTACACCTTC
CDR3 protein: CASSFNSFGSGYTF
V gene: TRBV5-5
D gene: NA
J gene: TRBJ1-2
clone size: NA

CDR3 DNA: TGTGCCAGTAGTATCCAGGGGGCGGGTACTGAAGCTTTCTTT
CDR3 protein: CASSIQGAGTEAFF
V gene: TRBV19
D gene: TRBD1
J gene: TRBJ1-1
clone size: NA

CDR3 DNA: TGCGCCAGCAGCCAAGTCATCGAAGCCTTGCGGACCCAGTACTTC
CDR3 protein: CASSQVIEALRTQYF
V gene: TRBV4-1
D gene: NA
J gene: TRBJ2-5
clone size: NA

CDR3 DNA: TGTGCCAGCAGCACCGGGACAGGGGTCGGAAACACCATATATTTT
CDR3 protein: CASSTGTGVGNTIYF
V gene: TRBV7-2
D gene: TRBD1
J gene: TRBJ1-3
clone size: NA

CDR3 DNA: TGCGCCAGCAGCTTTGGCCCTAGCGGGAACACAGATACGCAGTATTTT
CDR3 protein: CASSFGPSGNTDTQYF
V gene: TRBV5-1
D gene: TRBD2
J gene: TRBJ2-3
clone size: NA

CDR3 DNA: TGTGCCAGCAGGACAGTGATCCACTATGGCTACACCTTC
CDR3 protein: CASRTVIHYGYTF
V gene: TRBV28
D gene: NA
J gene: TRBJ1-2
clone size: NA

CDR3 DNA: TGTGCCACCAGCAGAGACCCCCGGACAGGTCTCGGCAATCAGCCCCAGCATTTT
CDR3 protein: CATSRDPRTGLGNQPQHF
V gene: TRBV15
D gene: TRBD1
J gene: TRBJ1-5
clone size: few

CDR3 DNA: TGTGCCAGCAGTTCCGGGTCATACTACGAGCAGTACTTC
CDR3 protein: CASSSGSYYEQYF
V gene: TRBV2
D gene: NA
J gene: TRBJ2-7
clone size: once

CDR3 DNA: TGCGCCAGCAGCCCATCACTAGCGGGAAGCTCCTACGAGCAGTACTTC
CDR3 protein: CASSPSLAGSSYEQYF
V gene: TRBV5-1
D gene: TRBD2
J gene: TRBJ2-7
clone size: NA

CDR3 DNA: TGTGCCAGCAGCCGTACAGGGCAAGGAGAGCAGTACTTC
CDR3 protein: CASSRTGQGEQYF
V gene: TRBV11-1
D gene: NA
J gene: TRBJ2-7
clone size: NA

CDR3 DNA: TGTGCCAGTAGTGACACTAGCACAGATACGCAGTATTTT
CDR3 protein: CASSDTSTDTQYF
V gene: TRBV19
D gene: NA
J gene: TRBJ2-3
clone size: NA

CDR3 DNA: TGCGCCAGCAGCCGGCAGGGGGACTATGGCTACACCTTC
CDR3 protein: CASSRQGDYGYTF
V gene: TRBV5-1
D gene: TRBD1
J gene: TRBJ1-2
clone size: NA